This T cell receptor beta chain was obtained from a study of T-cell reconstitution after alpha-beta-depleted transplantation in children. Molecular barcoding with unique molecular identifiers was used for the TCRbeta library. A single record per CDR3 protein comes from TCRdb applying MiXCR to the PCR reads. This sample has around 600,000 distinct CDR3 sequences, with around a sixth found just once. Per the germline V gene, CDR1 is DFQATT and CDR2 is SNEGSKA (reference sequence). V shed 2 bases, J shed 2 bases, and the junction held 3 bases outside the gene matches. The CDR3 is 14 residues long. The sequence came from a human donor who donated a stem cell graft to a child with acute myeloid leukemia. The sample consisted of PBMCs from the stem cell graft donor, taken from the stem cell graft. The rearrangement joins TRBV20-1 to TRBJ1-3, with 7 bases fitting TRBD1. The CDR3 DNA reads TGCAGTGCTAGATCCCAGGGGGCTGGAAACACCATATATTTT. Translated: CSARSQGAGNTIYF.